This T cell receptor (beta chain) was sequenced in a study of CD8 T cells in Susac syndrome. RNA, at about 0.45 to 1 ug, was reverse transcribed with random hexamers. TCR beta CDR3 was amplified by immunoSEQ covering 54 Vbeta and 13 Jbeta. MiXCR was run by TCRdb on the immunoSEQ multiplex PCR reads, yielding one entry per CDR3 protein. Altogether roughly 160,000 distinct CDR3 sequences are present, approximately 94% being singletons, with the ten largest covering less than 0.15%. CD8+ and CD4+ T cells taken from blood had their TCR beta sequenced. Negative isolation was used for CD8+ and CD4+ T cells and FACS enrichment for TEMRA cells. Remarks on this clonotype: Its antigen is undetermined.

Study-wide points: No clonal expansion appeared among CD4+ T cells in Susac patients.

This clonotype was obtained from a human donor with Susac syndrome. The sequencing sample was made of CD4+ T cells from PBMCs.

DNA of the CDR3: TGTGCCAGCAGAACTAGCGGGGTTCCCCTTCGCAATGAGCAGTTCTTC. This sequence encodes CASRTSGVPLRNEQFF. The rearrangement joins TRBV28 to TRBJ2-1, with TRBD2 matching 10 bases. J gave up 6 bases and V 6 bases, and 11 bases lay outside the gene matches. Germline V gene data show CDR1 as MDHEN and CDR2 as SYDVKM. The CDR3 spans 16 residues.